This TCR beta chain was recorded in a study of cytotoxic CD8 clonotypes in ibrutinib-treated CLL. Overall study: Response samples followed a median about 12 months of treatment, range 6 to 36.

With regard to this clone: Its antigen is currently unknown.

The CDR3 contains 15 residues. CDR1 and CDR2 (germline): SGHRS, YFSETQ. Between the trimmed V and J ends, which lost 4 bases and 10 bases, there was a span of 20 bases. Findings and limits, study-wide: The study found baseline clonality above age-matched healthy donors, tracking circulating CD8+ T-cell counts. The clonality went up when patients responded to ibrutinib and dropped back toward baseline at progression.

The assay was immunoSEQ multiplex PCR, and TCRdb's table has in-frame clones only and misses some. Of some 92,000 clones detected, approximately 77% appear once; the ten largest clones hold around 24%. The chain couples TRBV5-1 to TRBJ2-2, with a weak D call TRBD2 (5 bases). This sequence was found in a human donor with chronic lymphocytic leukemia. The material was PBMCs, obtained after 24 months of ibrutinib treatment. CDR3 bases: TGCGCCAGCAGCCGCGGGTCTAACACCGGCTTGGAGCTGTTTTTT. Translated: CASSRGSNTGLELFF.